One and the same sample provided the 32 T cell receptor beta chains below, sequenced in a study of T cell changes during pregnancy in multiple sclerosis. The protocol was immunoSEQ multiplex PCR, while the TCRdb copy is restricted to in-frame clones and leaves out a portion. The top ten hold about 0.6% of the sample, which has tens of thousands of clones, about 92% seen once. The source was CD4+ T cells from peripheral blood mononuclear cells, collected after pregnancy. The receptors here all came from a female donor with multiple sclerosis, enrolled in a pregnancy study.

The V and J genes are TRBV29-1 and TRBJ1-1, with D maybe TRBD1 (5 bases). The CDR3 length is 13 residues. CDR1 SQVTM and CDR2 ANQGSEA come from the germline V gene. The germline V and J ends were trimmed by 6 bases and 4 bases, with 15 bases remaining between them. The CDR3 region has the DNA TGCAGCGTGGCCTTGGGGGGGGGCACTGAAGCTTTCTTT. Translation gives CSVALGGGTEAFF.

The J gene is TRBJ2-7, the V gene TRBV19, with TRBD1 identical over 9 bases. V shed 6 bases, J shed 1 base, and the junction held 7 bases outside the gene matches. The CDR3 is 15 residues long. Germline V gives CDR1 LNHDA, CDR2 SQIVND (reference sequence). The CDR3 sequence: CASRGTGTGSYEQYF. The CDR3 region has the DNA TGTGCCAGTAGGGGTACCGGGACAGGGTCCTACGAGCAGTACTTC.

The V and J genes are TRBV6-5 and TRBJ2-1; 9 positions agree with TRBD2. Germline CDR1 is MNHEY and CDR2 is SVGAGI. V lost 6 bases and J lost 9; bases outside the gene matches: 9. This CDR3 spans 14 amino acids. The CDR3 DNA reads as TGTGCCAGCAGCCCGGGACTAGCTTATGCTGAGCAGTTCTTC. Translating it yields CASSPGLAYAEQFF.

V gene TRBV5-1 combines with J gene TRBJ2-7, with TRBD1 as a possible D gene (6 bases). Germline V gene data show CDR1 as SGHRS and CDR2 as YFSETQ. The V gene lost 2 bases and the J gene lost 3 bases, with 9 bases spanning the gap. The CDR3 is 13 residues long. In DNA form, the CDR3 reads TGCGCCAGCAGCTTTACAGGGCTCTACGAGCAGTACTTC. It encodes CASSFTGLYEQYF.

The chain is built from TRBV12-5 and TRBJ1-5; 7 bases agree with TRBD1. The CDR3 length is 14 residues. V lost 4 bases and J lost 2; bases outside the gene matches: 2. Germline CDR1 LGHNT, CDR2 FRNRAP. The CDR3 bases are TGTGCTAGTGGTTACGGGACAGGCAATCAGCCCCAGCATTTT. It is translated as CASGYGTGNQPQHF.

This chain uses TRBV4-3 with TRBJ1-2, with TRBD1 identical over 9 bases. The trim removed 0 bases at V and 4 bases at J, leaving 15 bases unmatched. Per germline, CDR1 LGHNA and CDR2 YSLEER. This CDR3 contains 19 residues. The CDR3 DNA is TGCGCCAGCAGCCAAGATGGTCGAAAACAGGGGGCGCGTGGCTATGGCTACACCTTC. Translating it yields CASSQDGRKQGARGYGYTF.

The CDR3 loop is CASSQDRGRLAGGSEQFF. CDR3 coding DNA: TGCGCCAGCAGCCAAGATAGGGGACGACTAGCGGGGGGGAGTGAGCAGTTCTTC. The rearrangement joins TRBV4-1 to TRBJ2-1, with 14 bases aligning to TRBD2. Losses at the gene ends were 0 bases for V and 9 bases for J; bases not matched to a gene: 10. From germline, CDR1 is MGHRA and CDR2 YSYEKL. This CDR3 is built from 18 residues.

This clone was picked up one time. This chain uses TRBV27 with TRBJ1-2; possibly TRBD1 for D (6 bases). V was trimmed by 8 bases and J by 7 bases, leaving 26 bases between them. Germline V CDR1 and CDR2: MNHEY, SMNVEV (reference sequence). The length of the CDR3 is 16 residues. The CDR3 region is CASGGGPGSGRPGYTF. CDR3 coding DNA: TGTGCCAGCGGGGGCGGGCCGGGGTCAGGTAGGCCTGGCTACACCTTC.

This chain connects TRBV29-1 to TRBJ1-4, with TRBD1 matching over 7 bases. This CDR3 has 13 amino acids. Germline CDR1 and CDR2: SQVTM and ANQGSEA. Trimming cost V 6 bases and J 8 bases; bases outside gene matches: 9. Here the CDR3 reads CSVKDRVGEKLFF. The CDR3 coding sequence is TGCAGCGTAAAAGACAGGGTAGGGGAAAAACTGTTTTTT.

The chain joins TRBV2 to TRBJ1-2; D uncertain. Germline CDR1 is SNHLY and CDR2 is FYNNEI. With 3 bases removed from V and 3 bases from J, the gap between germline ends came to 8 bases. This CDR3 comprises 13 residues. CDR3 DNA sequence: TGTGCCAGCAGTGAGATGCAGGACTATGGCTACACCTTC. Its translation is CASSEMQDYGYTF.

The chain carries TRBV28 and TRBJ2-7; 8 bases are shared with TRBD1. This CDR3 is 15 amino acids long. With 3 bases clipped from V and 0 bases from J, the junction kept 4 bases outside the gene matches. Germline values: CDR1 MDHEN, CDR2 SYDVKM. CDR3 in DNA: TGTGCCAGCAGTTTTGATACAGGGGGCTCCTACGAGCAGTACTTC. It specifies CASSFDTGGSYEQYF.

The CDR3 DNA is TGTGCCAGCAGCTTAGCTTACCAGACAAGGGAGCAGTTCTTC. Its protein product is CASSLAYQTREQFF. This chain links TRBV7-2 with TRBJ2-1; no clear D. The CDR3 sequence is 14 residues long. Trimming cost V 0 bases and J 10 bases, with 13 bases left between them. Germline CDR1 and CDR2: SGHTA and FQGNSA.

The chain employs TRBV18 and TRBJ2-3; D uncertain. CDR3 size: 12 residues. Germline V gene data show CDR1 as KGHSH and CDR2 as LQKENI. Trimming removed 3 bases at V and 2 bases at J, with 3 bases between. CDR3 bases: TGTGCCAGCTCACCCTCCACAGATACGCAGTATTTT. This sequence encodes CASSPSTDTQYF.

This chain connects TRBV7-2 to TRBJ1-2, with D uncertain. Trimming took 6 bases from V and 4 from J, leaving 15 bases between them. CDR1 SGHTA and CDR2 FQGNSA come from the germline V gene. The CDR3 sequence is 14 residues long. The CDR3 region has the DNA TGTGCCAGCAGGGGAGCGACTTTCGGCTATGGCTACACCTTC. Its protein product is CASRGATFGYGYTF.

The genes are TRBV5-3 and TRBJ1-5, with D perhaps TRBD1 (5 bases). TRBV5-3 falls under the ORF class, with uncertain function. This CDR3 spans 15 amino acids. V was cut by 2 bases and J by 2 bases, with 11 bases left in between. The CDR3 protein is CARSFPRGGNQPQHF. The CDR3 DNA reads TGTGCCAGAAGCTTTCCAAGGGGTGGCAATCAGCCCCAGCATTTT.

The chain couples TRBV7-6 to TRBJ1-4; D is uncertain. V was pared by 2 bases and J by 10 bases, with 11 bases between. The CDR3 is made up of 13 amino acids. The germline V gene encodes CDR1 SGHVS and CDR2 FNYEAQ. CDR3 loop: CASSLLREGKLFF. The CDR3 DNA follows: TGTGCCAGCAGCTTACTGAGGGAAGGAAAACTGTTTTTT.

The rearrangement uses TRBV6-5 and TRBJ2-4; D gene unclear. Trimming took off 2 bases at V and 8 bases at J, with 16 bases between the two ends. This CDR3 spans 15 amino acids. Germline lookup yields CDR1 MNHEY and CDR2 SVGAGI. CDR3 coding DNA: TGTGCCAGCAGTTACACCCAAGGCAGGAAGGACATTCAGTACTTC. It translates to CASSYTQGRKDIQYF.

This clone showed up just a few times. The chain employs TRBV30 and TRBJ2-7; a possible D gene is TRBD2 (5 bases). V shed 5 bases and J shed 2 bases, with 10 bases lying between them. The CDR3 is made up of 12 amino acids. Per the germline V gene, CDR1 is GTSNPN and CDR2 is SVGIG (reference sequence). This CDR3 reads CAWGSGTYEQYF. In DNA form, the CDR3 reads TGTGCCTGGGGGAGCGGAACCTACGAGCAGTACTTC.

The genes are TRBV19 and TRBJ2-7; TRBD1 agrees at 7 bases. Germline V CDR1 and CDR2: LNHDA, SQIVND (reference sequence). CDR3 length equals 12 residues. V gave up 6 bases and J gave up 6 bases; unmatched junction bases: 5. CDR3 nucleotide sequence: TGTGCCAGTAGCCACAGGGGAGCCGAGCAGTACTTC. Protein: CASSHRGAEQYF. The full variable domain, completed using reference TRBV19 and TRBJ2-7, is DGGITQSPKYLFRKEGQNVTLSCEQNLNHDAMYWYRQDPGQGLRLIYYSQIVNDFQKGDIAEGYSVSREKKESFPLTVTSAQKNPTAFYLCASSHRGAEQYFGPGTRLTVT.

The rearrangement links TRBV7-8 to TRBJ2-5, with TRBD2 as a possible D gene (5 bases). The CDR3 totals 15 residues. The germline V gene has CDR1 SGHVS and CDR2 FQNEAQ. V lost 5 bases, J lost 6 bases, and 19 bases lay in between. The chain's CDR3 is CASSRARVPGKTQYF. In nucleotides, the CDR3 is TGTGCCAGCAGCCGGGCGAGGGTTCCGGGGAAGACCCAGTACTTC.

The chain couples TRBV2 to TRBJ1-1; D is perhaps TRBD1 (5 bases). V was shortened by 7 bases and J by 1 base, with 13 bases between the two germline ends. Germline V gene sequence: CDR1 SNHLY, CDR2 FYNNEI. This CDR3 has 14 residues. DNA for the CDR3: TGTGCCAGCAAAGACAGCTGGGGGAACACTGAAGCTTTCTTT. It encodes CASKDSWGNTEAFF.

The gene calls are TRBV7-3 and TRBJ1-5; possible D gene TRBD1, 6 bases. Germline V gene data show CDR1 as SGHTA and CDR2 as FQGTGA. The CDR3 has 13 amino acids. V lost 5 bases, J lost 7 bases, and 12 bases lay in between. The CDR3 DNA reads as TGTGCCAGCAGCCTAGGGGGGGAACAGCCCCAGCATTTT. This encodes CASSLGGEQPQHF. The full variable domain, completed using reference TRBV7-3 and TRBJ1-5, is GAGVSQTPSNKVTEKGKYVELRCDPISGHTALYWYRQSLGQGPEFLIYFQGTGAADDSGLPNDRFFAVRPEGSVSTLKIQRTERGDSAVYLCASSLGGEQPQHFGDGTRLSIL.

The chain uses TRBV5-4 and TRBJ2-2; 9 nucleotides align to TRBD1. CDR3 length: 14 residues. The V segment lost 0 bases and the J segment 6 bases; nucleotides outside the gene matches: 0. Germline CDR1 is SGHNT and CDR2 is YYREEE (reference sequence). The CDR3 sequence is CASSLGTGAGELFF. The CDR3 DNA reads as TGTGCCAGCAGCTTGGGGACAGGGGCCGGGGAGCTGTTTTTT. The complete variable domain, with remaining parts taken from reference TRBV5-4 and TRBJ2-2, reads ETGVTQSPTHLIKTRGQQVTLRCSSQSGHNTVSWYQQALGQGPQFIFQYYREEENGRGNFPPRFSGLQFPNYSSELNVNALELDDSALYLCASSLGTGAGELFFGEGSRLTVL.

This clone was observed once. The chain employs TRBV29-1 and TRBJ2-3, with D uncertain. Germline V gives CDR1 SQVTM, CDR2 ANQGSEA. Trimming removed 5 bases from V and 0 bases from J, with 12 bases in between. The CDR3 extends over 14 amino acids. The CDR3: CSVSFLLSTDTQYF. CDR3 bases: TGCAGCGTTAGTTTCCTCCTAAGCACAGATACGCAGTATTTT.

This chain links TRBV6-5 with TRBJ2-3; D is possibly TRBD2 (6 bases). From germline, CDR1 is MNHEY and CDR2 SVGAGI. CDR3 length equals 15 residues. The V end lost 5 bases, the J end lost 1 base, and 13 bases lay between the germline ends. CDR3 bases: TGTGCCAGCAGTACCCAGAGGAGGGGCACAGATACGCAGTATTTT. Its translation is CASSTQRRGTDTQYF.

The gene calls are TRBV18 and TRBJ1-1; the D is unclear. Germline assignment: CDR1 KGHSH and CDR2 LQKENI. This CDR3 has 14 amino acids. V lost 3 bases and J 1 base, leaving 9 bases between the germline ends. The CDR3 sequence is CASSPAGTNTEAFF. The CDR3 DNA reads TGTGCCAGCTCACCGGCAGGAACGAACACTGAAGCTTTCTTT.

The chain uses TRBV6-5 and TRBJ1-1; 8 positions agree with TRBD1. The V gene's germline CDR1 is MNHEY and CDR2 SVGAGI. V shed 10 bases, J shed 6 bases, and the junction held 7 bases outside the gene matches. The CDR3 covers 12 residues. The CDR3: CATGARGPEAFF. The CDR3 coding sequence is TGTGCCACTGGGGCCAGGGGGCCTGAAGCTTTCTTT.

The CDR3 is CASSWTAKETQYF. The CDR3 region has the DNA TGTGCCAGCAGCTGGACAGCGAAAGAGACCCAGTACTTC. The chain is built from TRBV21-1 and TRBJ2-5; TRBD1 is taken as the D call from the table, unchecked against the DNA. TRBV21-1 is recorded as a pseudogene. The CDR3 is made up of 13 amino acids.

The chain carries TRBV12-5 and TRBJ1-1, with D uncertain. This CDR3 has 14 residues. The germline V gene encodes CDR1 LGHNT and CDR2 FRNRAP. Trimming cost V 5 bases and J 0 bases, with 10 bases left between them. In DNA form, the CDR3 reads TGTGCTAGTGGTACTGACACCATGAACACTGAAGCTTTCTTT. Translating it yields CASGTDTMNTEAFF.

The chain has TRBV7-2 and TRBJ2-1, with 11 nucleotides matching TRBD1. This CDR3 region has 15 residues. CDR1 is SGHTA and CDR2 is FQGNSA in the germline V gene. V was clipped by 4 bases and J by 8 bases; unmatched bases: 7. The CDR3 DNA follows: TGTGCCAGCAGCTCAACCGGGACAGGGGGGGATGAGCAGTTCTTC. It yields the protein CASSSTGTGGDEQFF.

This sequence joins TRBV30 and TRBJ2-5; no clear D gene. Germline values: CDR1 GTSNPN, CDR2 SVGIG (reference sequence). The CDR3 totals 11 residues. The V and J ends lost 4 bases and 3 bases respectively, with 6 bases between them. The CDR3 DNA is TGTGCCTGGATAACAGAAGAGACCCAGTACTTC. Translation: CAWITEETQYF. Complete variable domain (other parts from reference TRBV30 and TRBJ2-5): SQTIHQWPATLVQPVGSPLSLECTVEGTSNPNLYWYRQAAGRGLQLLFYSVGIGQISSEVPQNLSASRPQDRQFILSSKKLLLSDSGFYLCAWITEETQYFGPGTRLLVL.

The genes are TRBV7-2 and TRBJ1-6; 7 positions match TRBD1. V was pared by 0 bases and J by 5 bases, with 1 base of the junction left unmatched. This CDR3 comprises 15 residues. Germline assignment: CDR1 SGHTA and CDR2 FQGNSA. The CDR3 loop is CASSLAGGDNSPLHF. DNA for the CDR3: TGTGCCAGCAGCTTAGCAGGGGGCGATAATTCACCCCTCCACTTT.